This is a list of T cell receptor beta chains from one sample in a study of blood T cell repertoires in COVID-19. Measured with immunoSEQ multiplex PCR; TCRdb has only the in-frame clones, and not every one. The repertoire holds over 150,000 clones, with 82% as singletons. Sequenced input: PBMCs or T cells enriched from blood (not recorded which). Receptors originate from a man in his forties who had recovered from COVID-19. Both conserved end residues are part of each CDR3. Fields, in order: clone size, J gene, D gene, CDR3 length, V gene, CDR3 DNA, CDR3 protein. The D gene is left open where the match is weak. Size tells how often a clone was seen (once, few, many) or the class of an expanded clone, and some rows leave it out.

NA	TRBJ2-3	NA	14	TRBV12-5	TGTGCTAGTGGTTTCGGCGGGAGCACAGATACGCAGTATTTT	CASGFGGSTDTQYF
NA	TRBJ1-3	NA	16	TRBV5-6	TGTGCCAGCAGCTTGGATCCCAAACACTCTGGAAACACCATATATTTT	CASSLDPKHSGNTIYF
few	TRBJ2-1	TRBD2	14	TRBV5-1	TGCGCCAGCGCGGGACTAGCGGGTGACAATGAGCAGTTCTTC	CASAGLAGDNEQFF
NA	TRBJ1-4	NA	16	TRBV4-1	TGCGCCAGCAGCCGAAACTCCGGGACTGTGAATGAAAAACTGTTTTTT	CASSRNSGTVNEKLFF
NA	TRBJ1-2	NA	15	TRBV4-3	TGCGCCAGCAGCCAAGATCTTTGGGGCGGCTATGGCTACACCTTC	CASSQDLWGGYGYTF
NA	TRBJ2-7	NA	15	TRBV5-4	TGTGCCAGCAGCCGCAGAGAAGGGGCCGCCTACGAGCAGTACTTC	CASSRREGAAYEQYF
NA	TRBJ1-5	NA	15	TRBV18	TGTGCCAGCTCACCATTCACAGGGAAAGATCAGCCCCAGCATTTT	CASSPFTGKDQPQHF
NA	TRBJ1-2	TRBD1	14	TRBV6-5	TGTGCCAGCAATTGGGACAGGGGGTTTTATGGCTACACCTTC	CASNWDRGFYGYTF
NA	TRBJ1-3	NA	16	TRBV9	TGTGCCAGCAGCGCATCGGGGAGCACTTCTGGAAACACCATATATTTT	CASSASGSTSGNTIYF
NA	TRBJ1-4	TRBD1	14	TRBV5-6	TGTGCCAGCAGGACAACAGGGGAGAATGAAAAACTGTTTTTT	CASRTTGENEKLFF
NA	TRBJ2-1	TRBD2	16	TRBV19	TGTGCCAGTAGGTCAGTGGGTAGCGGGACCTACAATGAGCAGTTCTTC	CASRSVGSGTYNEQFF
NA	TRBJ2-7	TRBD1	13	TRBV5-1	TGCGCCAGCAGCACGGACAGGGGTAATGAGCAGTACTTC	CASSTDRGNEQYF
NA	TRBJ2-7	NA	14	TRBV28	TGTGCCAGCAGTTTTGCCAGGTTTACCTACGAGCAGTACTTC	CASSFARFTYEQYF
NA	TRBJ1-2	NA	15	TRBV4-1	TGCGCCAGCAGCCAAGATCGATCCGGTACCTATGGCTACACCTTC	CASSQDRSGTYGYTF
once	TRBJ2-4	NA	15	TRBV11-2	TGTGCCAGCAGCTTAGCCCTGGGCACGGGGAACATTCAGTACTTC	CASSLALGTGNIQYF
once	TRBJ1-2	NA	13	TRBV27	TGTGCCAGCAGTTTATCATACGGACTCGGCTACACCTTC	CASSLSYGLGYTF
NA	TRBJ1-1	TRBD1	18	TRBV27	TGTGCCAGCAGTTTATATGGGACAGTAAGTGGAGGGAACACTGAAGCTTTCTTT	CASSLYGTVSGGNTEAFF
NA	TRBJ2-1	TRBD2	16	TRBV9	TGTGCCAGCAGCGCAACAGCGGGAGGGGGGGACAATGAGCAGTTCTTC	CASSATAGGGDNEQFF
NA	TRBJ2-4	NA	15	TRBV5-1	TGCGCCAGCAGCTGGGGCGGAGGGGCCAAAAACATTCAGTACTTC	CASSWGGGAKNIQYF
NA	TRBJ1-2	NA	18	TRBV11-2	TGTGCCAGCAGCTTGGTCCTCAGGGGAAGGGGGTTTGGCTATGGCTACACCTTC	CASSLVLRGRGFGYGYTF
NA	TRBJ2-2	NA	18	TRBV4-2	TGTGCCAGCAGCCAAGATCACAGCCAAAGCTTTAACACCGGGGAGCTGTTTTTT	CASSQDHSQSFNTGELFF
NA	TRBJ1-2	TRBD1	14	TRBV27	TGTGCCAGCAGTTTATGGGGGACAGGGGACGGCTACACCTTC	CASSLWGTGDGYTF
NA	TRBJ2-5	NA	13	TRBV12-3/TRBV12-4	TGTGCCACCCGACACGAAAACCAAGAGACCCAGTACTTC	CATRHENQETQYF
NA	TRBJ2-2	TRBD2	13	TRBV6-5	TGTGCCAGCAAGCGGGAGGTGGCCGGGGAGCTGTTTTTT	CASKREVAGELFF
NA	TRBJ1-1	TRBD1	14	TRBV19	TGTGCCAACCTCCAGGACAGGGCGGCGACTGAAGCTTTCTTT	CANLQDRAATEAFF
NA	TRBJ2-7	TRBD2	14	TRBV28	TGTGCCAGCAGTCCCCTAGCGGGGTCCTACGAGCAGTACTTC	CASSPLAGSYEQYF
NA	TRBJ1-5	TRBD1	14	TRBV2	TGTGCCAGCAGTTACGGACAGGGGGACCAGCCCCAGCATTTT	CASSYGQGDQPQHF
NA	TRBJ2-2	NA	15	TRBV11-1	TGTGCCAGCAGCTTAGCGGGGGCACGAACCGGGGAGCTGTTTTTT	CASSLAGARTGELFF
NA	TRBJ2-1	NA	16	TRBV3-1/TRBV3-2	TGTGCCAGCAGCCCCCCGGGGAGCGGCCCTTGGGGAGAGCAGTTCTTC	CASSPPGSGPWGEQFF
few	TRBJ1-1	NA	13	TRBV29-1	TGCAGCGCCGGGACTAGGAGGAACACTGAAGCTTTCTTT	CSAGTRRNTEAFF
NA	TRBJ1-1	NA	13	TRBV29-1	TGCAGCGTAAAAGGGGGGGCGCGAACTGAAGCTTTCTTT	CSVKGGARTEAFF